The 5 T cell receptor beta chains below were found in one sample sequenced in a study of blood T cell repertoires in COVID-19. TCRdb keeps only in-frame clones here, not all; method: immunoSEQ multiplex PCR. The table has hundreds of thousands of clones, roughly 86% seen once. Sample: PBMCs or T cells enriched from blood (not recorded which). These receptors all come from a woman aged 18-30 years who had recovered from COVID-19.

CDR3 residues: CASSSSGTAQETQYF. The CDR3 nucleotides read TGTGCCAGCAGCTCCTCCGGGACAGCCCAAGAGACCCAGTACTTC. The gene calls are TRBV7-6 and TRBJ2-5; 7 bases agree with TRBD1. Germline V gene sequence: CDR1 SGHVS, CDR2 FNYEAQ. V dropped 4 bases and J dropped 1; count of bases not matched to a gene: 6. This CDR3 has 15 amino acids.

The chain recombines TRBV7-9 with TRBJ2-1; 11 bases are a match to TRBD2. Germline lookup yields CDR1 SEHNR and CDR2 FQNEAQ (reference sequence). The CDR3 is 17 amino acids. V lost 4 bases and J lost 5; bases outside the gene matches: 10. The CDR3 coding sequence is TGTGCCAGCAGCTCGGGGACTAGCGGCCCCGGAGACAATGAGCAGTTCTTC. This sequence encodes CASSSGTSGPGDNEQFF.

The CDR3 is CATKDSLNTEAFF. Here the CDR3 DNA reads TGTGCCACCAAGGACAGTTTGAACACTGAAGCTTTCTTT. The gene calls are TRBV10-3 and TRBJ1-1; a possible D gene is TRBD1 (6 bases). In germline, CDR1 is ENHRY, CDR2 SYGVKD. Trimming shortened V by 10 bases and J by 0 bases, and 12 bases separated the two germline ends. The CDR3 is 13 residues long.

This clone was seen only once. The chain recombines TRBV19 with TRBJ2-7; 10 bases are shared with TRBD2. CDR3 length equals 12 residues. Unmatched junction bases numbered 0, after V lost 5 bases and J lost 5 bases. Germline V gene data show CDR1 as LNHDA and CDR2 as SQIVND (reference sequence). CDR3 loop: CASSLAGDEQYF. The CDR3 nucleotides read TGTGCCAGTAGTCTAGCGGGAGACGAGCAGTACTTC.

This chain's CDR3 is CASSPYGTSGRESGELFF. CDR3 bases: TGTGCCAGTAGTCCATACGGGACTAGCGGGAGGGAGTCCGGGGAGCTGTTTTTT. This chain connects TRBV19 to TRBJ2-2; the match to TRBD2 covers 16 bases. Germline assignment: CDR1 LNHDA and CDR2 SQIVND (reference sequence). The CDR3 runs to 18 residues. V lost 5 bases to trimming and J lost 6 bases; unmatched junction nucleotides: 9.